This T cell receptor beta chain came from a study of blood T cells in healthy people across ages. The second PCR ran about 6 to 11 cycles with a sample-barcoded 5' primer and J-beta primers. From the 5' RACE reads, TCRdb called clonotypes with MiXCR, one entry per CDR3 protein. The repertoire holds some 900,000 distinct CDR3 sequences, with about 48% as singletons. This CDR3 has 14 residues. V lost 2 bases to trimming and J lost 0 bases, with 8 bases between them. Germline CDR1 DFQATT, CDR2 SNEGSKA (reference sequence). V usage is TRBV20-1 and J usage is TRBJ1-5; D not certain. The sequenced sample consisted of blood. The TCR sequence derives from a young man in good health. Here the CDR3 DNA reads TGCAGTGCTAGACCGGGAGCTAGCAATCAGCCCCAGCATTTT. It encodes CSARPGASNQPQHF.